The source of this TCR beta chain is a study of blood T cell repertoires in COVID-19. Turning to the study itself: From the United States, Italy and Spain came samples of acute and convalescent COVID-19. T cells, B-cell-depleted T cells, or PBMCs provided the cDNA or gDNA that served as material.

The CDR3 consists of 15 residues. Trimming cost V 0 bases and J 10 bases; bases outside gene matches: 3. Per germline, CDR1 MNHEY and CDR2 SVGAGI. Remarks on this clone: The sample contains more than one DNA sequence encoding this CDR3.

Original handling: Reference gene primer amplification gave estimated nucleated cell counts. The assay was immunoSEQ multiplex PCR, and TCRdb's table has in-frame clones only and misses some. D and trimming come from the DNA, and the V and J calls and clone size come from that table. The sample lists under 350,000 clones; about four fifths were seen once. The TCR sequence derives from a woman aged 45-65 years who had recovered from COVID-19. Sequenced input: peripheral blood. The rearrangement links TRBV6-5 to TRBJ1-6; 10 bases match TRBD1. This CDR3 reads CASSYSGQGSSPLHF. DNA of the CDR3: TGTGCCAGCAGTTACTCGGGACAGGGGAGCTCACCCCTCCACTTT.